This T cell receptor beta chain is drawn from a study of tumor-infiltrating lymphocytes in glioblastoma multiforme. General observations from the study: Functional subtype sorting of these T cells was not performed.

Multiple V-beta primers and a C-beta primer amplified TCRB from RNA. A C-beta primer primed TCRB cDNA from 0.45 to 0.5 ug RNA. These TCRB libraries lack any described unique molecular identifiers. TCRdb reprocessed the multiplex PCR reads with MiXCR, giving one entry per CDR3 protein. The sample shows about 10,000 distinct CDR3 sequences, roughly two thirds of them seen only once. Trimming shortened V by 4 bases and J by 2 bases, and 9 bases separated the two germline ends. Germline CDR1 LGHNA, CDR2 YSLEER. This CDR3 is 14 amino acids long. This clonotype has more than one count but fewer than ten. What it binds is unknown.

This clonotype was obtained from a male donor with glioblastoma. The rearrangement joins TRBV4-3 to TRBJ2-1; perhaps D is TRBD1 or TRBD2 (6 bases each). Specimen: brain tumor tissue. CDR3 region: CASSPGATYNEQFF. Written as DNA, the CDR3 is TGCGCCAGCAGCCCGGGGGCTACCTACAATGAGCAGTTCTTC.